The sequence of this T cell receptor (beta chain) was determined in a study of blood T cell repertoires in COVID-19. About the research overall: Acute and convalescent COVID-19 samples came from the United States, Italy and Spain. PBMCs, B-cell-depleted T cells, or T cells were the source of the cDNA or gDNA that made up the material.

V gave up 5 bases and J gave up 2 bases; unmatched junction bases: 4. Per germline, CDR1 SGHDT and CDR2 YYEEEE. The CDR3 is 13 residues long. With respect to this clone: This sample also contains other DNA sequences that code for the same CDR3.

Study processing details: Amplified reference gene primers provided the basis for estimating nucleated cell counts. The data were produced by immunoSEQ multiplex PCR, yet TCRdb's version contains in-frame clones alone and is incomplete. V and J calls and clone size are given by that table; D and trimming were obtained from the DNA. Found here are around 220,000 clones, around 82% of them singletons; the top ten hold 4.5% to 6%. The sequencing input was peripheral blood. The genes are TRBV5-6 and TRBJ2-7; 7 nucleotides agree with TRBD1. The TCR comes from a woman of 80 years or more with active or convalescent COVID-19. This CDR3 reads CASSSGTAYEQYF. The CDR3 nucleotides read TGTGCCAGCAGTTCCGGGACAGCCTACGAGCAGTACTTC.